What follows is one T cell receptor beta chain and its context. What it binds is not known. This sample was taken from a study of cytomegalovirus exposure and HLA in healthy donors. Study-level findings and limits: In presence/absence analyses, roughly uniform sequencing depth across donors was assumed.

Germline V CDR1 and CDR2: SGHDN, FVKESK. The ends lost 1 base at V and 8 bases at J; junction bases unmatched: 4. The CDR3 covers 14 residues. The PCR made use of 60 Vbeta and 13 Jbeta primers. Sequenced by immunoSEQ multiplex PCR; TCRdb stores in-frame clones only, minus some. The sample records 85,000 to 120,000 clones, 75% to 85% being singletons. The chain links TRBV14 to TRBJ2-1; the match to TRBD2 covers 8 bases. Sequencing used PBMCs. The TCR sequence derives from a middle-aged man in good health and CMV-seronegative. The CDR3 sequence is CASSQVRGGDEQFF. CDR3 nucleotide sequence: TGTGCCAGCAGCCAAGTACGGGGGGGCGATGAGCAGTTCTTC.